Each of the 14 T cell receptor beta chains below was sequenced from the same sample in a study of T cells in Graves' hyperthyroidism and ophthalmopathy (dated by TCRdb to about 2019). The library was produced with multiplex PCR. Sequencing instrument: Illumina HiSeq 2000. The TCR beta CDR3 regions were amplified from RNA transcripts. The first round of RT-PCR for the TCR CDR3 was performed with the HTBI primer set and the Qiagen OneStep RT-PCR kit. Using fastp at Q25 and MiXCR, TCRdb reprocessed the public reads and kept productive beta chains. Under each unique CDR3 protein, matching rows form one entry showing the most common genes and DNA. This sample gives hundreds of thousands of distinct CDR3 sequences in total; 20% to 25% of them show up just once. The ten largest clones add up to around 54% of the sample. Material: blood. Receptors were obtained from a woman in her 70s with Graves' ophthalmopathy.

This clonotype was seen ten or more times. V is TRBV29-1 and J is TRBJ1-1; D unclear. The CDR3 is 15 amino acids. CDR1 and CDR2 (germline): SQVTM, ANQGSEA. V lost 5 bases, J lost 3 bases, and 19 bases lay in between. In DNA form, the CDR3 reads TGCAGCGTTACCCCGGACCAGGCCGGTCACACTGAAGCTTTCTTT. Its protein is CSVTPDQAGHTEAFF.

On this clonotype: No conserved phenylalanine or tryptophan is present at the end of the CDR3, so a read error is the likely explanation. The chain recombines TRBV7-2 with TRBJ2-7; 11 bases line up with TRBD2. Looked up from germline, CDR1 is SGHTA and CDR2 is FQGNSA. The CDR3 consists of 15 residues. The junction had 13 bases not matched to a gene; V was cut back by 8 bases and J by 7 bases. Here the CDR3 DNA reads TGTGCCAGCGGCTCCATACCGGGACTAGCGGTAGAGCAGTACCTC. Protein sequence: CASGSIPGLAVEQYL.

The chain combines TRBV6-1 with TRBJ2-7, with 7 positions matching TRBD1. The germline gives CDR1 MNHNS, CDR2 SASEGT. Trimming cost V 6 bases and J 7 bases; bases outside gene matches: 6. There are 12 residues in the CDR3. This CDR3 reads CASRDRVGEQYF. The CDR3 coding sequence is TGTGCCAGCAGAGACAGGGTTGGTGAGCAGTACTTC.

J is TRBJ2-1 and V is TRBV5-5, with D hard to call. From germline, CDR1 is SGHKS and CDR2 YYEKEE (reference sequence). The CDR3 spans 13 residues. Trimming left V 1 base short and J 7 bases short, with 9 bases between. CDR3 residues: CASSLPSQNEQFF. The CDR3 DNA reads TGTGCCAGCAGCTTGCCCAGCCAAAATGAGCAGTTCTTC. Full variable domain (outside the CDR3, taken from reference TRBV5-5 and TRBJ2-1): DAGVTQSPTHLIKTRGQQVTLRCSPISGHKSVSWYQQVLGQGPQFIFQYYEKEERGRGNFPDRFSARQFPNYSSELNVNALLLGDSALYLCASSLPSQNEQFFGPGTRLTVL.

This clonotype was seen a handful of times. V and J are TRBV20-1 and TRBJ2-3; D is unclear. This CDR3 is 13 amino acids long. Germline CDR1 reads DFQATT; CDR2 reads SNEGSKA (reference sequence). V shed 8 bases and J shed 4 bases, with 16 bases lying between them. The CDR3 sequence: CSKVLGFADTQYF. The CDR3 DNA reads TGCAGTAAGGTCTTGGGCTTTGCAGATACGCAGTATTTT.

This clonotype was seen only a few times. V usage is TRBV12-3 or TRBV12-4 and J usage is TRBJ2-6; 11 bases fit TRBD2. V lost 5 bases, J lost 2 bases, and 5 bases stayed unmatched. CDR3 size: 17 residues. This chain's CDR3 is CASSPTSGSPGANVLTF. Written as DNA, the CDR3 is TGTGCCAGCAGTCCCACTAGCGGGAGCCCTGGGGCCAACGTCCTGACTTTC.

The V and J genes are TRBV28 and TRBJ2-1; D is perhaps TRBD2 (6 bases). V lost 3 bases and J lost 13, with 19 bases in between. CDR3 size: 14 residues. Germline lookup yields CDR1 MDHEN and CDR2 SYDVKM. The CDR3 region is CASSFLDPERVQFF. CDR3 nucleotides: TGTGCCAGCAGTTTTTTGGACCCCGAGCGGGTACAGTTCTTC.

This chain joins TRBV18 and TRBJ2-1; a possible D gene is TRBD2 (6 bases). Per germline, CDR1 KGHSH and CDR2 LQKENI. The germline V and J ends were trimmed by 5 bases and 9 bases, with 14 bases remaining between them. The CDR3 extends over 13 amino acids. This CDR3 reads CASSFAGQGEQFF. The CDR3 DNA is TGTGCCAGCTCATTCGCGGGGCAAGGTGAGCAGTTCTTC.

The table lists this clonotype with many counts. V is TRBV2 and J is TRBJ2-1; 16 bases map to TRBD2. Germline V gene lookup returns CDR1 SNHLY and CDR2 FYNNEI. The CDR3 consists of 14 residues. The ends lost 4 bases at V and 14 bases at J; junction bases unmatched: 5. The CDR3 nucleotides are TGTGCCAGCAGTGCGGGACTAGCGGGAGGGAGGGAGTTCTTC. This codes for CASSAGLAGGREFF.

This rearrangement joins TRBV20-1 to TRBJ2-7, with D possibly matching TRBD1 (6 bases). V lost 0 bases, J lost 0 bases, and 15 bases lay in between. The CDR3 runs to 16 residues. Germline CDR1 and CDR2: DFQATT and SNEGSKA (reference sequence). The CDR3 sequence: CSARDLHDRSSYEQYF. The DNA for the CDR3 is TGCAGTGCTAGAGATCTTCACGACAGGAGCTCCTACGAGCAGTACTTC.

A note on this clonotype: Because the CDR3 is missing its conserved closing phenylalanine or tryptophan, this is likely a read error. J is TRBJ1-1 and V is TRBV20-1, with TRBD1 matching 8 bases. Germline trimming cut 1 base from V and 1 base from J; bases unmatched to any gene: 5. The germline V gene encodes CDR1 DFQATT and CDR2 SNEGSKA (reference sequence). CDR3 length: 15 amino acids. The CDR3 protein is CSARVRTGPNTEAFL. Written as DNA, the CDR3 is TGCAGTGCTAGAGTTCGGACAGGGCCGAACACTGAAGCTTTCCTT.

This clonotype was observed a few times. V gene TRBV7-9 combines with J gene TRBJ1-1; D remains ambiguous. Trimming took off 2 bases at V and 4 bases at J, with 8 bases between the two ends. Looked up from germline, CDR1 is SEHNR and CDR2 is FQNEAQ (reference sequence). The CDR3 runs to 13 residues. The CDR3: CASSLTGSTEAFF. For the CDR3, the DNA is TGTGCCAGCAGCTTAACTGGGAGCACTGAAGCTTTCTTT.

The CDR3 DNA reads TGTGCCAGCAGGACTAGCGGGAGCGTAGAGACCCAGTACTTC. It translates to CASRTSGSVETQYF. The chain recombines TRBV2 with TRBJ2-5, with 12 bases identical to TRBD2. This CDR3 contains 14 residues. Germline CDR1 SNHLY, CDR2 FYNNEI. V gave up 6 bases and J gave up 4 bases; unmatched junction bases: 3.

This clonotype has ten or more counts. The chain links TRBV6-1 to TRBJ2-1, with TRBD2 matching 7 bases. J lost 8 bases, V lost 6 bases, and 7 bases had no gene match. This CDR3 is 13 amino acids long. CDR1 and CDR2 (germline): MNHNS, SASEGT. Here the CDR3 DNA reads TGTGCCAGCAGGGGTGGAGGGAGGGATGAGCAGTTCTTC. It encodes CASRGGGRDEQFF.